Below, 17 T cell receptor beta chains from the same sample are listed, as sequenced in a study of long-term antiretroviral therapy in people with HIV. Assay version v3.0 of immunoSEQ was used, and it was run at survey level. Clones were read by immunoSEQ multiplex PCR, and TCRdb kept only the in-frame ones, dropping some. Among fewer than 40,000 clones, around 78% were seen once, and the ten largest hold 7.5% to 9.5%. The sequencing here drew on unsorted PBMCs, taken 3.1 years after starting antiretroviral therapy. The receptors were gathered from a woman between 45 and 60 years old with HIV.

This chain uses TRBV19 with TRBJ1-2; 10 bases match TRBD1. CDR1 is LNHDA, CDR2 SQIVND, per germline (reference sequence). V shed 6 bases, J shed 7 bases, and the junction held 8 bases outside the gene matches. The CDR3 has 14 residues. The DNA for the CDR3 is TGTGCCAGTAGCCCGGCGGGACAGGGGTTTGGCTACACCTTC. Translation: CASSPAGQGFGYTF.

The chain has TRBV2 and TRBJ2-2; tentatively, D is TRBD2 (6 bases). Germline V CDR1 and CDR2: SNHLY, FYNNEI. The CDR3 spans 15 residues. The V end was cut by 2 bases, the J end by 4 bases, with 11 bases between. DNA for the CDR3: TGTGCCAGCAGTGAACGCGGGGCTCGCACCGGGGAGCTGTTTTTT. Translated: CASSERGARTGELFF.

The V gene is TRBV6-5, the J gene TRBJ1-1; possible D gene TRBD1, 5 bases. V lost 6 bases and J lost 4, with 15 bases in between. The CDR3 length is 14 residues. Germline-derived CDR1 and CDR2 are MNHEY and SVGAGI. In DNA form, the CDR3 reads TGTGCCAGCAGGCCCGGGGGTTCGGGCACTGAAGCTTTCTTT. Translated: CASRPGGSGTEAFF.

This rearrangement joins TRBV30 to TRBJ1-1; TRBD1 matches at 9 bases. Germline V gene data show CDR1 as GTSNPN and CDR2 as SVGIG (reference sequence). Trimming took 5 bases from V and 4 from J; bases not matched to a gene: 5. This CDR3 is 13 amino acids long. The CDR3, as DNA: TGTGCCTGGGGGACAGGGCGGGGCACTGAAGCTTTCTTT. Protein: CAWGTGRGTEAFF.

The chain employs TRBV18 and TRBJ2-7; no definite D call. Trimming stripped 3 bases from V and 6 bases from J, with 15 bases between. The germline CDR1 and CDR2 sequences are KGHSH and LQKENI. This CDR3 comprises 14 residues. The CDR3 coding sequence is TGTGCCAGCTCACCGAATAGTAGCCCCGGCGAGCAGTACGTC. This encodes CASSPNSSPGEQYV.

The rearrangement uses TRBV9 and TRBJ1-6; unclear D gene. Trimming removed 4 bases at V and 7 bases at J, with 15 bases between. The CDR3 is 15 amino acids. Germline V gene data show CDR1 as SGDLS and CDR2 as YYNGEE. CDR3 sequence (DNA): TGTGCCAGCAGCCGTTCGACAAGTAGAAATTCACCCCTCCACTTT. This gives the protein CASSRSTSRNSPLHF.

The V gene is TRBV19, the J gene TRBJ2-2, with TRBD1 identical over 9 bases. V lost 9 bases and J lost 6; bases outside the gene matches: 8. Germline lookup yields CDR1 LNHDA and CDR2 SQIVND (reference sequence). CDR3 length: 14 residues. In DNA, the CDR3 is TGTGCCAGCACGACAGGGGGGAGCTCCGGGGAGCTGTTTTTT. Residues: CASTTGGSSGELFF. The full variable domain, rest sourced from reference TRBV19 and TRBJ2-2, is DGGITQSPKYLFRKEGQNVTLSCEQNLNHDAMYWYRQDPGQGLRLIYYSQIVNDFQKGDIAEGYSVSREKKESFPLTVTSAQKNPTAFYLCASTTGGSSGELFFGEGSRLTVL.

The chain recombines TRBV9 with TRBJ2-1, with 9 nucleotides matching TRBD2. The trim removed 0 bases at V and 8 bases at J, leaving 3 bases unmatched. This CDR3 contains 14 residues. Looked up from germline, CDR1 is SGDLS and CDR2 is YYNGEE. CDR3 amino acids: CASSVGAGGDEQFF. The DNA of the CDR3 is TGTGCCAGCAGCGTAGGAGCGGGGGGCGATGAGCAGTTCTTC.

This clone has just a few counts. The chain links TRBV5-4 to TRBJ1-1, with unresolved D. The CDR3 extends over 15 amino acids. V was cut by 4 bases and J by 0 bases, with 13 bases left in between. The germline V gene encodes CDR1 SGHNT and CDR2 YYREEE (reference sequence). The CDR3: CASSRGASMNTEAFF. CDR3 DNA sequence: TGTGCCAGCAGCCGAGGTGCCAGCATGAACACTGAAGCTTTCTTT.

The sample holds a few counts of this clone. The CDR3 nucleotides are TGTGCCAGCAGTGAAGTAGGGGCAGCTTTCTTT. It translates to CASSEVGAAFF. This sequence joins TRBV2 and TRBJ1-1; D perhaps matches TRBD1 (5 bases). There are 11 residues in the CDR3. V shed 1 base and J shed 10 bases, with 7 bases lying between them. The germline V gene has CDR1 SNHLY and CDR2 FYNNEI. Variable domain in full (rest from reference TRBV2 and TRBJ1-1): EPEVTQTPSHQVTQMGQEVILRCVPISNHLYFYWYRQILGQKVEFLVSFYNNEISEKSEIFDDQFSVERPDGSNFTLKIRSTKLEDSAMYFCASSEVGAAFFGQGTRLTVV.

The gene calls are TRBV5-6 and TRBJ1-6, with 11 positions matching TRBD1. J gave up 7 bases and V 4 bases, and 4 bases lay outside the gene matches. The germline V gene has CDR1 SGHDT and CDR2 YYEEEE. CDR3 size: 15 residues. DNA of the CDR3: TGTGCCAGCAGCCCGGGACAGGGGGGAAATTCACCCCTCCACTTT. Translated: CASSPGQGGNSPLHF.

The chain recombines TRBV29-1 with TRBJ2-7; no definite D call. Germline CDR1 is SQVTM and CDR2 is ANQGSEA. V lost 7 bases to trimming and J lost 6 bases, with 22 bases between them. CDR3 length: 14 amino acids. In DNA, the CDR3 is TGCAGCGAATTCAGGAAGACAAGGCTGTCCGAGCAGTACGTC. It encodes CSEFRKTRLSEQYV.

The rearrangement joins TRBV6-1 to TRBJ1-5; no firm D call. V gave up 2 bases and J gave up 5 bases, with 10 bases separating them. Germline assignment: CDR1 MNHNS and CDR2 SASEGT. The CDR3 has 14 amino acids. The CDR3 sequence: CASSEYPFYQPQHF. CDR3 DNA: TGTGCCAGCAGTGAATATCCATTTTATCAGCCCCAGCATTTT.

This CDR3 reads CASSLVAGQANYGYTF. The DNA for the CDR3 is TGTGCCAGCAGCTTAGTGGCAGGGCAAGCTAACTATGGCTACACCTTC. The chain recombines TRBV11-2 with TRBJ1-2, with D possibly TRBD1 on 5 matching bases. The CDR3 is 16 residues long. Germline V gives CDR1 SGHAT, CDR2 FQNNGV. V lost 1 base, J lost 0 bases, and 12 bases lay in between.

The gene calls are TRBV29-1 and TRBJ2-1; TRBD1 aligns across 9 bases. The CDR3 is made up of 12 amino acids. The V gene's germline CDR1 is SQVTM and CDR2 ANQGSEA. The ends lost 4 bases at V and 6 bases at J; junction bases unmatched: 1. Here the CDR3 DNA reads TGCAGCGTTGCGGGACAGGGCAATGAGCAGTTCTTC. Translated: CSVAGQGNEQFF.

V and J are TRBV5-5 and TRBJ1-1; a weak D match, TRBD1 (5 bases). The CDR3 length is 17 residues. The germline CDR1 and CDR2 sequences are SGHKS and YYEKEE (reference sequence). Trimming stripped 4 bases from V and 1 base from J, with 20 bases between. The CDR3 loop is CASSQPGQDSKNTEAFF. The CDR3 region has the DNA TGTGCCAGCAGCCAACCGGGGCAAGACTCCAAGAACACTGAAGCTTTCTTT. The complete variable domain, with remaining parts taken from reference TRBV5-5 and TRBJ1-1, reads DAGVTQSPTHLIKTRGQQVTLRCSPISGHKSVSWYQQVLGQGPQFIFQYYEKEERGRGNFPDRFSARQFPNYSSELNVNALLLGDSALYLCASSQPGQDSKNTEAFFGQGTRLTVV.

The chain joins TRBV11-2 to TRBJ2-5; D uncertain. Germline V CDR1 and CDR2: SGHAT, FQNNGV. The CDR3 length is 13 residues. V was pared by 3 bases and J by 3 bases, with 8 bases between. The CDR3 reads CASSFGLKETQYF. CDR3 nucleotides: TGTGCCAGCAGCTTCGGGCTGAAAGAGACCCAGTACTTC.